This T cell receptor beta chain was captured by sequencing in a study of OX40 agonist ivuxolimab in advanced cancers. Study details: Patients were infused with ivuxolimab every 2 weeks at 0.01 to 10 mg/kg.

Points on this clone: The target antigen is unknown.

This CDR3 contains 15 residues. V was clipped by 2 bases and J by 0 bases, with 9 bases between them. Germline CDR1 and CDR2: SGHKS and YYEKEE (reference sequence). Findings and limits, study-wide: Expanded clones were, on average, more numerous among CD8+ T cells than CD4+.

This table comes from immunoSEQ multiplex PCR, and its TCRdb copy is limited to in-frame clones, with some not included. Of 85,000 to 90,000 clones detected, approximately 85% appear once; the ten largest clones hold 0.22%. Here the sequenced sample was CD4+ or CD8+ T cells sorted from blood, taken in a trial of the OX40 agonist ivuxolimab. The sequence derives from an adult with an advanced solid tumor such as melanoma, head and neck, liver or kidney cancer. V is TRBV5-5 and J is TRBJ1-5, with D unclear. DNA for the CDR3: TGTGCCAGCAGCTTTTCCGGATTTAGCAATCAGCCCCAGCATTTT. It codes for CASSFSGFSNQPQHF.